This T cell receptor beta chain was captured in a study of blood T cell repertoires in COVID-19. For the study at large: The United States, Italy and Spain provided the acute and convalescent COVID-19 samples. The analysed material was cDNA or gDNA that came from T cells, B-cell-depleted T cells, or PBMCs.

Germline assignment: CDR1 SEHNR and CDR2 FQNEAQ (reference sequence). V lost 5 bases to trimming and J lost 1 base; unmatched junction nucleotides: 12. This CDR3 is built from 17 residues. Authors' methods: Nucleated cell number was recorded as an estimate derived from reference gene primer amplification. The assay was immunoSEQ multiplex PCR, and TCRdb's table has in-frame clones only and misses some. V, J and clone size are those of that table, while D and trimming were read from the DNA. This table holds under 300,000 clones, about 86% found once. The clonotype comes from a man in his fifties or sixties with acute or convalescent COVID-19. The chain recombines TRBV7-9 with TRBJ2-5; TRBD2 aligns across 8 bases. Sequenced: peripheral blood. This CDR3 is CASSLRSGGSPQETQYF. The CDR3 region has the DNA TGTGCCAGCAGCCTACGTTCGGGAGGGAGCCCCCAAGAGACCCAGTACTTC.